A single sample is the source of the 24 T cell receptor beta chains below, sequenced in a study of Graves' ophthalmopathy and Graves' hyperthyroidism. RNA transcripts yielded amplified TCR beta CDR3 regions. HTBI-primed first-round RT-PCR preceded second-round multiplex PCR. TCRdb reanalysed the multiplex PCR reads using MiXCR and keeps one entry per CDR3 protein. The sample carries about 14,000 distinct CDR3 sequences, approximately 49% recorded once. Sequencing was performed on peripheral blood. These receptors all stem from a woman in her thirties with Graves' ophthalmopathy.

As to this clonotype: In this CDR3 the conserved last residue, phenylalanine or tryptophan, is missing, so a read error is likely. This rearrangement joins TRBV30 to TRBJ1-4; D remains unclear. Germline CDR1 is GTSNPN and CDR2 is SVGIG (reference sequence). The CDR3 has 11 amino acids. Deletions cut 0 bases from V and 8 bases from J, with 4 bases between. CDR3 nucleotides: TGTGCCTGGAGTGTAGGCGAAAAACTGTTTCTT. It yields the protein CAWSVGEKLFL.

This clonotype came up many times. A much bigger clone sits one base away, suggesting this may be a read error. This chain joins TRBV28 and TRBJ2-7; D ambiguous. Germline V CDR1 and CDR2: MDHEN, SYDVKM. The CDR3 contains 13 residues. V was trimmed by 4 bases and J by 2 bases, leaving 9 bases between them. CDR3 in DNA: TGTGCCAGCAGTTCGAGTGATGCCTACGAGCAGTACTTC. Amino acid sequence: CASSSSDAYEQYF.

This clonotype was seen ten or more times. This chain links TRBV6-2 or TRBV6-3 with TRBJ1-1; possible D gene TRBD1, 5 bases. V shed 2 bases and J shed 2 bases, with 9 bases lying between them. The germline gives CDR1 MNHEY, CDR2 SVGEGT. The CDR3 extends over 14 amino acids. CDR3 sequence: CASSYGHLNTEAFF. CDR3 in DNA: TGTGCCAGCAGTTACGGACATCTTAACACTGAAGCTTTCTTT.

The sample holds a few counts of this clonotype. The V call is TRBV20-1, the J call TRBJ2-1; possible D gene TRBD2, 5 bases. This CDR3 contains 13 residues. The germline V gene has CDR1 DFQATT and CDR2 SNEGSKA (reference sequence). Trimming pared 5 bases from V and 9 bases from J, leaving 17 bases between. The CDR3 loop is CSAPRRGPGEQFF. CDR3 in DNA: TGCAGTGCTCCGCGAAGAGGGCCAGGTGAGCAGTTCTTC.

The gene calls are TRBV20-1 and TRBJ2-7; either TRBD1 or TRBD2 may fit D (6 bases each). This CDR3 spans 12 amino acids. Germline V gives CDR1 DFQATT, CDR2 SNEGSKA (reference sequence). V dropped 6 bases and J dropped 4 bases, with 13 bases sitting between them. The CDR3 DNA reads TGCAGTGCCCCGAGAGGGGGGTACGAGCAGTACTTC. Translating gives CSAPRGGYEQYF.

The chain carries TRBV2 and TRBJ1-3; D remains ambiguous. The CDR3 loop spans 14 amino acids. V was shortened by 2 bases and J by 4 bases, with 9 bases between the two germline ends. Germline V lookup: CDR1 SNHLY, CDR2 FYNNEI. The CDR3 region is CASSEQAGGNTIYF. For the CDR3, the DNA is TGTGCCAGCAGTGAACAGGCGGGGGGAAACACCATATATTTT.

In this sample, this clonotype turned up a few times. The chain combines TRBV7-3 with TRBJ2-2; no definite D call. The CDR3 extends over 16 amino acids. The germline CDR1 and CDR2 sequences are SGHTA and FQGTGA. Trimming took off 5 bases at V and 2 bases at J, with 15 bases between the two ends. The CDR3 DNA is TGTGCCAGCAGCAAAAGCCCGGACCGTAACACCGGGGAGCTGTTTTTT. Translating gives CASSKSPDRNTGELFF.

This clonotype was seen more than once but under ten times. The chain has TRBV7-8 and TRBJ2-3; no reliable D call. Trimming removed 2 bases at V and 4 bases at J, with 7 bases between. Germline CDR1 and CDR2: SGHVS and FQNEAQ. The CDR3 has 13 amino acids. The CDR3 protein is CASSLQEADTQYF. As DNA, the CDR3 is TGTGCCAGCAGCTTACAAGAGGCAGATACGCAGTATTTT.

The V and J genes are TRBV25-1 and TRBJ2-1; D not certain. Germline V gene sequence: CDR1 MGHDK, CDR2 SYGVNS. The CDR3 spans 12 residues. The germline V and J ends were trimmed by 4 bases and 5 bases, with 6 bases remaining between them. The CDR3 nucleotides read TGTGCCAGCAGTGTTAGCAACAATGAGCAGTTCTTC. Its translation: CASSVSNNEQFF.

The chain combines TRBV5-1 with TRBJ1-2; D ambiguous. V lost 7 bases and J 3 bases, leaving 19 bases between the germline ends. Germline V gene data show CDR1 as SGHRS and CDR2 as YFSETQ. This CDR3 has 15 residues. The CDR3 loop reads CASGPQTAGDYGYTF. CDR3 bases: TGCGCCAGCGGCCCACAGACGGCCGGCGACTATGGCTACACCTTC.

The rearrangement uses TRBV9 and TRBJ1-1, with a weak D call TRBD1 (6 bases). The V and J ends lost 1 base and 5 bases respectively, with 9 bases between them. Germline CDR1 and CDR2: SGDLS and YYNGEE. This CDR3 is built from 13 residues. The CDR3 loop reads CASSVRGGTEAFF. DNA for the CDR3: TGTGCCAGCAGCGTAAGAGGGGGGACTGAAGCTTTCTTT.

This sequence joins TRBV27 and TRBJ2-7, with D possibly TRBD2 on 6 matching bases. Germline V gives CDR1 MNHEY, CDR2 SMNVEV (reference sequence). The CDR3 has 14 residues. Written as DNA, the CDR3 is TGTGCCAGCACATTGGAGGGACGAAGGGACGAGCGGTACGTC. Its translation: CASTLEGRRDERYV.

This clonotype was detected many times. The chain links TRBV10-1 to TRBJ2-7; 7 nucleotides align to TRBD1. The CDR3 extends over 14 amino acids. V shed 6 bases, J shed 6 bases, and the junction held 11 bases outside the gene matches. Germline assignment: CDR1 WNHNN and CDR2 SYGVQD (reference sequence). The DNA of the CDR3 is TGCGCCAGCAGACGGGGACAGTGTTTTTGCGAGCAGTACTTC. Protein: CASRRGQCFCEQYF.

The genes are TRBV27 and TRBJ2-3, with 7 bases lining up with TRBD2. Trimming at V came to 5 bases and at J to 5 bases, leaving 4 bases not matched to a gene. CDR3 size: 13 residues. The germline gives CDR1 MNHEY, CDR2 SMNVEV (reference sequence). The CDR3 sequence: CASSVPGGDTQYF. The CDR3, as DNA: TGTGCCAGCAGTGTACCGGGGGGAGATACGCAGTATTTT.

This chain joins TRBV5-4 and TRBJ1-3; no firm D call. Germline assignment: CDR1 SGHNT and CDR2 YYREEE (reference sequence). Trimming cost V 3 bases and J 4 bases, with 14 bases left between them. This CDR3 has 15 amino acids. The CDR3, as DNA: TGTGCCAGCAGCTCCGCGCTCACTAGGGGAAACACCATATATTTT. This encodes CASSSALTRGNTIYF.

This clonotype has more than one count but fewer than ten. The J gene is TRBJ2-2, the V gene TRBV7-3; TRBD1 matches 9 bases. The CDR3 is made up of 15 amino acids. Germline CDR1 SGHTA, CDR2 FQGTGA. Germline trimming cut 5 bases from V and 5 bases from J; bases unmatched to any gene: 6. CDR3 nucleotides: TGTGCCAGCAGCCGCGGACAGGGGAGGACCGGGGAGCTGTTTTTT. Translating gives CASSRGQGRTGELFF.

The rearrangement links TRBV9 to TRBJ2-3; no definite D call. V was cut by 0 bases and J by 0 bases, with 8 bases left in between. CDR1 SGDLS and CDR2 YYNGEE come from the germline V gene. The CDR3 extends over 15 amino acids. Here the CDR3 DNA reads TGTGCCAGCAGCGTAGGCGTCCGAAGCACAGATACGCAGTATTTT. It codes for CASSVGVRSTDTQYF.

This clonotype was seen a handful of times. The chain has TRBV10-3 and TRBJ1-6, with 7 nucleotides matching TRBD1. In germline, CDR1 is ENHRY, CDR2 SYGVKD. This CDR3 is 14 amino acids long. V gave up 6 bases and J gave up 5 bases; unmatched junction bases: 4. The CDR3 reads CAISGQENNSPLHF. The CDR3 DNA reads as TGTGCCATCAGCGGACAGGAGAATAATTCACCCCTCCACTTT.

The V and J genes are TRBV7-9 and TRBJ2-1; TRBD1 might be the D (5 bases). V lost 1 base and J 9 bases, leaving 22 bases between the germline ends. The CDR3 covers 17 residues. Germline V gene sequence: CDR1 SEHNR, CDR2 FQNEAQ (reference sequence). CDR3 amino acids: CASSLGREDSLYGEQFF. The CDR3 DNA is TGTGCCAGCAGCTTAGGGAGAGAAGACAGTTTATACGGTGAGCAGTTCTTC.

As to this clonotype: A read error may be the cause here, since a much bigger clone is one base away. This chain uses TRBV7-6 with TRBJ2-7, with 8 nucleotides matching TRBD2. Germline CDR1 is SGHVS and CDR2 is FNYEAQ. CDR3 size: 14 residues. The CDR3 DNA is TGTGCCAGCGGCTTAGAACGGGAGGGCTACGAGCAGTACTTC. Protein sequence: CASGLEREGYEQYF.

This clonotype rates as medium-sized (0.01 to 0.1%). The CDR3 DNA reads as TGTGCCAGCAGCCCTTGGTCCATCCCCACAGATACGCAGTATTTT. Its translation: CASSPWSIPTDTQYF. The genes are TRBV9 and TRBJ2-3; D remains ambiguous. The V end lost 4 bases, the J end lost 2 bases, and 14 bases lay between the germline ends. The CDR3 sequence is 15 residues long. Germline V gives CDR1 SGDLS, CDR2 YYNGEE.

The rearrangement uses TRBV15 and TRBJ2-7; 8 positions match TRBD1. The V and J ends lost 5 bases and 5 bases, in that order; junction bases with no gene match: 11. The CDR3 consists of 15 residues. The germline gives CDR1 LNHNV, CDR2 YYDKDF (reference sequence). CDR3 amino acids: CATSQGQGPIHEQYF. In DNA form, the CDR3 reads TGTGCCACCAGCCAAGGACAGGGTCCCATCCACGAGCAGTACTTC.

The DNA for the CDR3 is TGCAGCGTTGCGGTGGGCCGGGAGACCCAGTACTTC. Its protein product is CSVAVGRETQYF. The chain is built from TRBV29-1 and TRBJ2-5; D is unclear. This CDR3 spans 12 amino acids. V shed 4 bases and J shed 5 bases, with 11 bases lying between them. Germline V CDR1 and CDR2: SQVTM, ANQGSEA.

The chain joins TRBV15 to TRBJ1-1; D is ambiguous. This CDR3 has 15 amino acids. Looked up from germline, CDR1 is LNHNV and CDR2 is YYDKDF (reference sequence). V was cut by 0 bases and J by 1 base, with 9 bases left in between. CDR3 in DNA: TGTGCCACCAGCAGAGATAGCAACAGGAACACTGAAGCTTTCTTT. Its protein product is CATSRDSNRNTEAFF. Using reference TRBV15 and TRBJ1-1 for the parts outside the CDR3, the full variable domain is DAMVIQNPRYQVTQFGKPVTLSCSQTLNHNVMYWYQQKSSQAPKLLFHYYDKDFNNEADTPDNFQSRRPNTSFCFLDIRSPGLGDTAMYLCATSRDSNRNTEAFFGQGTRLTVV.